A selection of T cell receptor beta chains follows, all from one sample in a study of blood T cell repertoires in COVID-19. Assay used: immunoSEQ multiplex PCR; TCRdb lists only in-frame clones, some missing. The table shows about 280,000 clones, with 70% to 90% occurring only once. Sequencing was performed on PBMCs or T cells enriched from blood (not recorded which). These receptors were obtained from a woman aged 40 to 55 who had recovered from COVID-19. The CDR3 runs from the conserved cysteine through the conserved F or W. D genes are given only for firm matches. Size values are once, few and many counts, or a class for expanded clones, and some rows have none.

cdr3_nt	cdr3_aa	j_call	v_call	d_call	clone_size
TGTGCCATCAGTGACGGCGCCCCGGCGGGAGAGACCCAGTACTTC	CAISDGAPAGETQYF	TRBJ2-5	TRBV10-3	-	-
TGTGCCAGCAGCTTAGGGGACAGGGGCAATCAGCCCCAGCATTTT	CASSLGDRGNQPQHF	TRBJ1-5	TRBV7-8	TRBD1	once
TGTGCCAGCTTCCTAGCGGGGTGGAGTGAGCAGTTCTTC	CASFLAGWSEQFF	TRBJ2-1	TRBV2	TRBD2	-
TGTGCCAGCAGTCTCAGACAGGCGGGTATGGCCGGGGAGCTGTTTTTT	CASSLRQAGMAGELFF	TRBJ2-2	TRBV2	-	-
TGTGCCAGCAGCGTCCAACCCGAGATTCCGGGGACCCAGTACTTC	CASSVQPEIPGTQYF	TRBJ2-5	TRBV9	-	-
TGTGCCAGCTCACGTTCCGGGGATCCCCCTAGCCCGTTCTTC	CASSRSGDPPSPFF	TRBJ2-1	TRBV28	-	-
TGTGCCAGCAGCCAAGGAGGGTTGGAAGGGCAGTTCTTC	CASSQGGLEGQFF	TRBJ2-1	TRBV3-1/TRBV3-2	-	once
TGCGCCAGCAGCTTTAACGCGGATTACTCTGGAAACACCATATATTTT	CASSFNADYSGNTIYF	TRBJ1-3	TRBV5-1	-	-
TGTGCCAGCAGCTTAGGGACAGTTGATGGCTACACCTTC	CASSLGTVDGYTF	TRBJ1-2	TRBV11-2	-	-
TGTGCCACCAGCAGGACAGGGAACACCGGGGAGCTGTTTTTT	CATSRTGNTGELFF	TRBJ2-2	TRBV24-1	TRBD1	-
TGCGCCAGCAGCCAAGCATTGGGACAGGGGAGAGCTTTCTTT	CASSQALGQGRAFF	TRBJ1-1	TRBV4-1	TRBD1	-
TGTGCCAGCAGCCACAATCAAGAGACCCAGTACTTC	CASSHNQETQYF	TRBJ2-5	TRBV11-2	-	-
TGTGCCAGCAGCCAAGTCCCAGGGGACGGCACAGATACGCAGTATTTT	CASSQVPGDGTDTQYF	TRBJ2-3	TRBV3-1/TRBV3-2	-	-
TGCAGCGCCGGGACAGGGAGGGAAAAACTGTTTTTT	CSAGTGREKLFF	TRBJ1-4	TRBV29-1	TRBD1	-
TGTGCCAGCAGCGCCAGTGGGGGGTACTATGGCTACACCTTC	CASSASGGYYGYTF	TRBJ1-2	TRBV7-2	-	-
TGCGCCAGCAGTCTTTGGACAGCTAATCAGCCCCAGCATTTT	CASSLWTANQPQHF	TRBJ1-5	TRBV4-1	-	many
TGCAGTGCCCACAAAGCAGATACGCAGTATTTT	CSAHKADTQYF	TRBJ2-3	TRBV20-1	-	-
TGTGCCAGCAGGTTAGACAGGGCGGGCGCTTTCTTT	CASRLDRAGAFF	TRBJ1-1	TRBV2	TRBD1	once
TGTGCCAGCAGCGTAGGGAAGGGAGGTGTTCGCGATGAGCAGTTCTTC	CASSVGKGGVRDEQFF	TRBJ2-1	TRBV9	-	-
TGTGCCAGTAGTATACTGTACTTC	CASSILYF	TRBJ2-7	TRBV19	-	-
TGTGCCAGCAGTTCCAGTGTGTTAAACATTCAGTACTTC	CASSSSVLNIQYF	TRBJ2-4	TRBV12-3/TRBV12-4	-	-
TGTGCCAGCAGGAGACTAGACAGCTACGAGCAGTACTTC	CASRRLDSYEQYF	TRBJ2-7	TRBV27	-	-
TGTGCCAGCAGCGCCCTCGTTGCGGCGGCTAACTATGGCTACACCTTC	CASSALVAAANYGYTF	TRBJ1-2	TRBV7-2	-	-
TGTGCCAGCTCACCCGAGGAGTACGAGACCCAGTACTTC	CASSPEEYETQYF	TRBJ2-5	TRBV18	-	-
TGTGCCAGCACCCCCCCGTCCACAGATACGCAGTATTTT	CASTPPSTDTQYF	TRBJ2-3	TRBV12-3/TRBV12-4	-	-
TGTGCCAGCAGTTTAGAGGGGGCAGGGGGTTCACCCCTCCACTTT	CASSLEGAGGSPLHF	TRBJ1-6	TRBV27	TRBD1	-
TGTGCCATCAGTGAGTCGGCGGTAGGGGGTTACGAGCAGTACTTC	CAISESAVGGYEQYF	TRBJ2-7	TRBV10-3	-	once
TGCGCCAGCAGCGCCCACCTTGACAGGGCTGAAGCTTTCTTT	CASSAHLDRAEAFF	TRBJ1-1	TRBV5-1	TRBD1	-
TGCAGCGTTAATTCGGGACAGGGAGGTGAAAAACTGTTTTTT	CSVNSGQGGEKLFF	TRBJ1-4	TRBV29-1	TRBD1	-
TGTGCCAGCAGCCGGACCGGGACAGCTAACACCGGGGAGCTGTTTTTT	CASSRTGTANTGELFF	TRBJ2-2	TRBV7-3	TRBD1	-
TGTGCCAGGAGCACAAGCCATTACAGTAACCCCCAGCCCCAGCATTTT	CARSTSHYSNPQPQHF	TRBJ1-5	TRBV21-1	-	-
TGCGCCAGCAGTAGTGTCCTCGGGACAGGGGGCTACGAGCAGTACTTC	CASSSVLGTGGYEQYF	TRBJ2-7	TRBV5-1	TRBD1	-
TGTGCCAGCTCACCAAGGACAGGCGTCGAAGGCTACACCTTC	CASSPRTGVEGYTF	TRBJ1-2	TRBV18	TRBD1	once
TGTGCCAGCAGCTCCGGTAGGGGGGAGACCCAGTACTTC	CASSSGRGETQYF	TRBJ2-5	TRBV5-8	-	-
TGTGCCAGCAGCTTAACAAGCGGTTACACCGGGGAGCTGTTTTTT	CASSLTSGYTGELFF	TRBJ2-2	TRBV7-8	-	-
TGTGCCAGCAGTTCCTTCAGGGATACACCCCTCCACTTT	CASSSFRDTPLHF	TRBJ1-6	TRBV28	-	-
TGTGCCAGCGCCCTTAGCGGGGGCCAAGAGACCCAGTACTTC	CASALSGGQETQYF	TRBJ2-5	TRBV2	TRBD2	-
TGTGCCAGCAGTTTGTTCGTGACAGGGGCCCGTTATGAGCAGTTCTTC	CASSLFVTGARYEQFF	TRBJ2-1	TRBV28	TRBD1	-
TGCGCCAGCAGCTCCCGGGGACTAGCGGGAGACAATGAGCAGTTCTTC	CASSSRGLAGDNEQFF	TRBJ2-1	TRBV4-3	TRBD2	-